Following are 24 T cell receptor beta chains from one sample sequenced in a study of TIL therapy for anti-PD-1-resistant metastatic lung cancer. The libraries were made with immunoSEQ v3. TCRdb keeps only in-frame clones here, not all; method: immunoSEQ multiplex PCR. The table shows more than 35,000 clones, with around 67% occurring only once. Time point of the sample: pre-treatment sample, taken before nivolumab and TIL therapy. Sample: blood, taken at baseline. The receptors stem from a person aged 25 to 85 with non-small cell lung cancer.

The chain links TRBV5-1 to TRBJ1-2, with 7 nucleotides matching TRBD1. This CDR3 has 14 amino acids. Germline V gene sequence: CDR1 SGHRS, CDR2 YFSETQ. J was trimmed by 3 bases and V by 6 bases; bases with no gene match: 8. Here the CDR3 DNA reads TGCGCCAGCACTATAGGCGGGACAGACTATGGCTACACCTTC. It yields the protein CASTIGGTDYGYTF. The full variable domain, completed using reference TRBV5-1 and TRBJ1-2, is KAGVTQTPRYLIKTRGQQVTLSCSPISGHRSVSWYQQTPGQGLQFLFEYFSETQRNKGNFPGRFSGRQFSNSRSEMNVSTLELGDSALYLCASTIGGTDYGYTFGSGTRLTVV.

The CDR3 DNA is TGCAGCGTTGTGTTCCTGGGGGCAAGCAATCAGCCCCAGCATTTT. Translation gives CSVVFLGASNQPQHF. The chain links TRBV29-1 to TRBJ1-5, with D perhaps TRBD1 (6 bases). The germline gives CDR1 SQVTM, CDR2 ANQGSEA. V was clipped by 4 bases and J by 1 base, with 14 bases between them. The CDR3 sequence is 15 residues long.

This clone was recorded once. This chain uses TRBV27 with TRBJ2-7, with 9 bases identical to TRBD1. Germline-derived CDR1 and CDR2 are MNHEY and SMNVEV (reference sequence). V shed 6 bases, J shed 3 bases, and the junction held 6 bases outside the gene matches. CDR3 length equals 14 residues. This CDR3 reads CASSPGTGHYEQYF. The DNA of the CDR3 is TGTGCCAGCAGCCCCGGGACAGGGCACTACGAGCAGTACTTC.

The chain joins TRBV15 to TRBJ2-7; D not resolved. In germline, CDR1 is LNHNV, CDR2 YYDKDF (reference sequence). The ends were cut back, 11 bases at V and 8 bases at J, with 10 bases in the middle. The CDR3 spans 9 residues. The CDR3 DNA sequence: TGTGCCCCCGCCCCCAAGCAGTACTTC. As protein: CAPAPKQYF.

This clone was recorded a few times. This chain connects TRBV5-1 to TRBJ2-7; D not resolved. The CDR3 extends over 12 amino acids. CDR1 is SGHRS and CDR2 is YFSETQ in the germline V gene. V was clipped by 4 bases and J by 2 bases, with 7 bases between them. This CDR3 is CASSPPAYEQYF. CDR3 sequence (DNA): TGCGCCAGCAGCCCCCCTGCCTACGAGCAGTACTTC.

This clone was counted only a few times. The chain carries TRBV2 and TRBJ2-7; 8 bases map to TRBD2. The CDR3 sequence is 16 residues long. Germline V gene data show CDR1 as SNHLY and CDR2 as FYNNEI. The trim removed 8 bases at V and 0 bases at J, leaving 12 bases unmatched. The CDR3 DNA reads TGTGCCAGCTACGGGGGGGGGAGCCAACCCTCCTACGAGCAGTACTTC. Translating gives CASYGGGSQPSYEQYF.

The chain employs TRBV7-2 and TRBJ2-2, with D unclear. The CDR3 consists of 16 residues. Between the trimmed V and J ends, which lost 1 base and 6 bases, there was a span of 15 bases. Germline V gives CDR1 SGHTA, CDR2 FQGNSA. CDR3 amino acids: CASSLGSRSGSGELFF. Here the CDR3 DNA reads TGTGCCAGCAGCTTAGGTAGTCGCTCCGGGTCCGGGGAGCTGTTTTTT. The full variable domain, its missing parts supplied by reference TRBV7-2 and TRBJ2-2, is GAGVSQSPSNKVTEKGKDVELRCDPISGHTALYWYRQSLGQGLEFLIYFQGNSAPDKSGLPSDRFSAERTGGSVSTLTIQRTQQEDSAVYLCASSLGSRSGSGELFFGEGSRLTVL.

The chain couples TRBV11-2 to TRBJ2-5, with D possibly matching TRBD2 (6 bases). The CDR3 covers 18 residues. Germline V gene data show CDR1 as SGHAT and CDR2 as FQNNGV. V was shortened by 5 bases and J by 4 bases, with 26 bases between the two germline ends. For the CDR3, the DNA is TGTGCCAGCAGCCCACAACCTCCTTTCGGGAGAAGGCGAGAGACCCAGTACTTC. Translation: CASSPQPPFGRRRETQYF.

V and J are TRBV19 and TRBJ2-7; 8 bases map to TRBD2. The V segment lost 7 bases and the J segment 2 bases; nucleotides outside the gene matches: 7. The CDR3 runs to 14 residues. Germline V gives CDR1 LNHDA, CDR2 SQIVND (reference sequence). CDR3 coding DNA: TGTGCCAGTAATCCTAGCGGGCGCACCTACGAGCAGTACTTC. This encodes CASNPSGRTYEQYF. Supplemented by reference TRBV19 and TRBJ2-7, the full variable domain reads DGGITQSPKYLFRKEGQNVTLSCEQNLNHDAMYWYRQDPGQGLRLIYYSQIVNDFQKGDIAEGYSVSREKKESFPLTVTSAQKNPTAFYLCASNPSGRTYEQYFGPGTRLTVT.

The genes are TRBV7-2 and TRBJ2-7; D not certain. V gave up 3 bases and J gave up 0 bases, with 15 bases separating them. The CDR3 has 16 residues. Germline assignment: CDR1 SGHTA and CDR2 FQGNSA. The CDR3 bases are TGTGCCAGCAGCTTTAGCTCTAGGCCCCGCTCCTACGAGCAGTACTTC. This gives the protein CASSFSSRPRSYEQYF.

The V gene is TRBV4-2, the J gene TRBJ1-5; D not certain. Trimming cost V 4 bases and J 5 bases, with 15 bases left between them. Germline CDR1 LGHNA, CDR2 YNFKEQ. The CDR3 contains 15 residues. The DNA of the CDR3 is TGTGCCAGCAGCCGACAAGGGCGGGAAGATCAGCCCCAGCATTTT. This codes for CASSRQGREDQPQHF.

There are a few counts of this clone. The chain recombines TRBV5-1 with TRBJ1-2, with a possible D match to TRBD1 (5 bases). V dropped 3 bases and J dropped 4 bases, with 10 bases sitting between them. CDR3 length: 13 amino acids. Germline CDR1 and CDR2: SGHRS and YFSETQ. CDR3 loop: CASSWDSTYGYTF. CDR3 bases: TGCGCCAGCAGCTGGGACTCCACCTATGGCTACACCTTC.

This clone turned up a few times. The chain combines TRBV2 with TRBJ1-4; no clear D gene. Trimming removed 4 bases at V and 8 bases at J, with 11 bases between. The CDR3 loop spans 13 amino acids. Germline CDR1 is SNHLY and CDR2 is FYNNEI. This chain's CDR3 is CASSVDQGEKLFF. The CDR3 DNA follows: TGTGCCAGCAGTGTAGACCAAGGGGAAAAACTGTTTTTT.

V usage is TRBV6-6 and J usage is TRBJ1-1; D ambiguous. The CDR3 sequence is 13 residues long. Germline V CDR1 and CDR2: MNHNY, SVGAGI (reference sequence). V was clipped by 9 bases and J by 3 bases, with 14 bases between them. CDR3: CASERRVDTEAFF. CDR3 DNA: TGTGCCAGTGAGCGGAGGGTCGACACTGAAGCTTTCTTT.

The V gene is TRBV19, the J gene TRBJ1-1; 7 bases map to TRBD1. The CDR3 consists of 17 residues. Germline loops: CDR1 LNHDA, CDR2 SQIVND (reference sequence). With 5 bases clipped from V and 6 bases from J, the junction kept 18 bases outside the gene matches. CDR3 loop: CASSPRQGREGRAEAFF. The CDR3 region has the DNA TGTGCCAGTAGTCCTCGACAGGGTAGAGAGGGGAGGGCTGAAGCTTTCTTT.

This clone was counted once. V gene TRBV2 combines with J gene TRBJ1-5; D is perhaps TRBD1 (5 bases). The CDR3 totals 15 residues. V dropped 2 bases and J dropped 2 bases, with 10 bases sitting between them. CDR1 and CDR2 from the germline V gene are SNHLY and FYNNEI. CDR3 in DNA: TGTGCCAGCAGTGAATGGGGGGTAGGCAATCAGCCCCAGCATTTT. Amino acid sequence: CASSEWGVGNQPQHF.

The chain joins TRBV7-2 to TRBJ1-2; D is unresolved. CDR1 SGHTA and CDR2 FQGNSA come from the germline V gene. Between the trimmed V and J ends, which lost 1 base and 2 bases, there was a span of 11 bases. The length of the CDR3 is 15 residues. The CDR3 DNA sequence: TGTGCCAGCAGCTTAGGCCGGGTCGGAAACTATGGCTACACCTTC. Its protein product is CASSLGRVGNYGYTF.

V usage is TRBV7-9 and J usage is TRBJ2-5; D uncertain. From germline, CDR1 is SEHNR and CDR2 FQNEAQ (reference sequence). The CDR3 totals 14 residues. Deletions cut 1 base from V and 0 bases from J, with 6 bases between. The CDR3, as DNA: TGTGCCAGCAGCTTAGGCGAGTACCAAGAGACCCAGTACTTC. It encodes CASSLGEYQETQYF.

V usage is TRBV4-2 and J usage is TRBJ2-2; tentative D call: TRBD1 (5 bases). Germline values: CDR1 LGHNA, CDR2 YNFKEQ. The CDR3 is 14 residues long. Deletions cut 1 base from V and 4 bases from J, with 7 bases between. The CDR3 DNA reads as TGTGCCAGCAGCCAAGGACAGAGCACCGGGGAGCTGTTTTTT. This gives the protein CASSQGQSTGELFF.

The V gene is TRBV14, the J gene TRBJ2-1; D call uncertain. This CDR3 contains 16 residues. V was trimmed by 4 bases and J by 4 bases, leaving 17 bases between them. Germline V gene lookup returns CDR1 SGHDN and CDR2 FVKESK. The CDR3 coding sequence is TGTGCCAGCAGCCCGTCGACCTCTTTTTCTTACAATGAGCAGTTCTTC. Its protein is CASSPSTSFSYNEQFF.

In its sample, this clone was seen a few times. The chain uses TRBV10-1 and TRBJ2-1; 7 bases are a match to TRBD2. Germline CDR1 reads WNHNN; CDR2 reads SYGVQD (reference sequence). V shed 1 base and J 13 bases; nucleotides not matched to a gene: 7. CDR3 length equals 13 residues. CDR3 residues: CASSEWYSGPQFF. As DNA, the CDR3 is TGCGCCAGCAGTGAGTGGTATAGCGGGCCCCAGTTCTTC.

V and J are TRBV28 and TRBJ1-2, with a weak D call TRBD1 (5 bases). The germline V and J ends were trimmed by 10 bases and 4 bases, with 13 bases remaining between them. Per germline, CDR1 MDHEN and CDR2 SYDVKM. This CDR3 is 12 amino acids long. Here the CDR3 reads CATQTAPYGYTF. The CDR3 DNA is TGTGCCACCCAGACAGCCCCCTATGGCTACACCTTC.

The chain recombines TRBV7-8 with TRBJ1-5; D gene unclear. The CDR3 is 13 amino acids. V lost 5 bases to trimming and J lost 0 bases, with 5 bases between them. Germline V gene sequence: CDR1 SGHVS, CDR2 FQNEAQ. Here the CDR3 reads CASSQYSNQPQHF. CDR3 sequence (DNA): TGTGCCAGCAGCCAGTATAGCAATCAGCCCCAGCATTTT.

This chain joins TRBV7-9 and TRBJ1-3, with D possibly being TRBD1 (5 bases). This CDR3 comprises 14 residues. Per the germline V gene, CDR1 is SEHNR and CDR2 is FQNEAQ (reference sequence). V was trimmed by 5 bases and J by 0 bases, leaving 8 bases between them. The CDR3 loop reads CASSRTGSGNTIYF. CDR3 in DNA: TGTGCCAGCAGCCGTACAGGCTCTGGAAACACCATATATTTT.